This entry is about one T cell receptor (beta chain). This clone was counted a few times. This receptor's antigen is unknown. Base qualities are not at hand, and no much larger clone is one base apart. The record originates from a study of blood T cell repertoires in COVID-19 (dated by TCRdb to the early 2020s). About the study as a whole: Samples covering the acute and convalescent phases of COVID-19 were provided by collaborators in the United States, Italy and Spain. The repertoires were released in a freely available public database intended as a resource for research on the immune response to SARS-CoV-2. The material from the prospective study consisted of cDNA or gDNA derived from T cells, B-cell-depleted T cells, or PBMCs. Where available, HLA class I and class II types were taken from metadata supplied by the sample provider and were not determined by assay-based typing. The samples were drawn from the first 160 participants of the ongoing ImmuneRACE study and from some 1,300 subjects provided by 6 global collaborators. Subjects who had been exposed to COVID-19, were actively infected with it, or had recovered from it provided the deeply sampled blood TCRbeta repertoires that made up the dataset. Sample metadata almost always included a de-identified subject ID, COVID-19 status, age in years and sex.

Participants in the prospective study were aged roughly 18 to 95 years, lived in 20 to 30 United States geographic areas, and enrolled through a virtual design. To assign participants to cohorts, the prospective study relied on clinical history that participants themselves reported in a screening survey and a study questionnaire. Mobile phlebotomists in the prospective study collected whole blood, serum and a nasopharyngeal or oropharyngeal swab from every participant. Prospective study participants could optionally give additional blood draws and questionnaires over a roughly 2-month period. Before DNA extraction, prospective study blood samples were shipped either frozen or at room temperature. TCRbeta CDR3 regions were amplified from genomic DNA by means of the immunoSEQ Assay, a bias-controlled multiplex PCR. On the authors' methods: Nucleated cell counts per sample were estimated from amplification of reference gene primers within the assay. Sequence reads were collapsed and filtered to measure the absolute abundance of every unique TCRbeta CDR3 rearrangement. For each sample, productive Simpson clonality was calculated as the square root of Simpson's diversity index across productive rearrangements. TCRdb obtained this table from immuneACCESS and retained in-frame rearrangements with V and J assigned. These tables miss some clones; where compared with another copy, unresolved V genes account for less than half of the shortfall, and the remainder is unexplained. V, J and clone size are those of that table, while D and trimming were read from the DNA. This sample comprises around 340,000 clones, just over 85% of them detected only once. The ten largest clonotypes hold approximately 4% of the sample.

The research as a whole found: How much clinical and demographic metadata was included differed by source and by participant, and the metadata was provided uncurated.

The source is a woman in her thirties or forties with acute COVID-19. The sample consisted of PBMCs or T cells enriched from blood (not recorded which).

In nucleotide form, the sequence is TGTGCCACCAGTGATTTAGACAGAATTAACTATGGCTACACCTTC. Translated, it reads CATSDLDRINYGYTF. The chain employs TRBV24-1 and TRBJ1-2; the D gene is perhaps TRBD1, from 5 matching bases. Reading the germline V gene gives CDR1 KGHDR and CDR2 SFDVKD. The trim is 1 base for V and 1 base for J, with a gap of 9 bases between the germline ends. The CDR3 covers 15 residues, taking in both the cysteine and the phenylalanine. CDR3 DNA only is kept here, 45 bases in frame from base 1.